This T cell receptor beta chain originates from a study of shared clonotypes between healthy human individuals. Overall study findings and caveats: Clonotypes that were shared across a few donors made up around 5% of naive CD4 clonotypes. Rarefaction curves obtained for sorted subsets showed sequencing incomplete despite large depth. Compared with memory subsets, naive subsets generally had larger estimated richness.

CDR1 is SGHTA and CDR2 is FQGNSA in the germline V gene. The length of the CDR3 is 15 residues. V was pared by 5 bases and J by 4 bases, with 15 bases between. CD45RO negativity and positive selection for CCR7 defined naive CD8 cells, a population that excluded terminally differentiated effector memory CD45RA+ cells. As to this clone: Its antigen is as yet unknown.

Genomic DNA from each subset was divided evenly over several immunoSEQ plates. Only in-frame clones appear in the TCRdb table, and some are missing; sequencing was by immunoSEQ multiplex PCR. The sample holds some 2,000,000 clones, approximately 94% seen once. The V call is TRBV7-2, the J call TRBJ1-5; D is ambiguous. The clonotype originates from a man aged 18-30 years in good health. Sequenced: naive CD8+ T cells sorted from blood. Here the CDR3 DNA reads TGTGCCAGCAGCCACGAAGGGCGGATTAATCAGCCCCAGCATTTT. This codes for CASSHEGRINQPQHF.